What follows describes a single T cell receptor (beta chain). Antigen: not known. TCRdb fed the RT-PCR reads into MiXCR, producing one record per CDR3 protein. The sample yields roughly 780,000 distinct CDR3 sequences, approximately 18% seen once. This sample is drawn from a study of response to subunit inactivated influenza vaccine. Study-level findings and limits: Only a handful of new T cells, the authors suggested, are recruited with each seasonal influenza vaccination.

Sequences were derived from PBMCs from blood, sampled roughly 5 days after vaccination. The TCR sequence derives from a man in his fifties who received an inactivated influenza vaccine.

The CDR3 nucleotides read TGCAGTGCTAGAGAAACCGGGCGACGATGGGGGAATGAGCAGTTCTTC. It codes for CSARETGRRWGNEQFF. V and J are TRBV20-1 and TRBJ2-1; D might be TRBD1 or TRBD2, each matching 5 bases. Trimming removed 0 bases from V and 7 bases from J, with 19 bases in between. CDR3 length: 16 amino acids. CDR1 DFQATT and CDR2 SNEGSKA come from the germline V gene (reference sequence).